These T cell receptor beta chains were read from a single sample in a study of T cells in Graves' hyperthyroidism and ophthalmopathy. Each CDR3 protein gets one entry after TCRdb re-called the multiplex PCR reads with MiXCR. The sample has about 480,000 distinct CDR3 sequences; less than 25% are singletons. Sequenced input: blood. These receptors originate from a woman in her 70s with Graves' ophthalmopathy. Both conserved end residues are part of each CDR3. D genes are given only for firm matches. Size values are once, few and many counts, or a class for expanded clones, and some rows have none.

TRBJ2-7 | TRBV10-1 | - | - | CASSEFGTSYEQYF | TGCGCCAGCAGTGAGTTCGGGACTTCCTACGAGCAGTACTTC
TRBJ2-7 | TRBV20-1 | TRBD2 | - | CSASAGAEEQYF | TGCAGTGCTAGCGCGGGAGCGGAGGAGCAGTACTTC
TRBJ2-3 | TRBV7-3 | - | - | CASSLGPAFVTDTQYF | TGTGCCAGCAGCTTAGGGCCGGCCTTCGTCACAGATACGCAGTATTTT
TRBJ1-2 | TRBV5-1 | - | - | CASSLNGNYGYTF | TGCGCCAGCAGCTTGAACGGAAACTATGGCTACACCTTC
TRBJ1-5 | TRBV5-1 | - | few | CASSLDPGPVNDQPQHF | TGCGCCAGCAGCTTAGACCCAGGGCCGGTTAATGATCAGCCCCAGCATTTT
TRBJ2-7 | TRBV20-1 | TRBD2 | - | CSWIGTSPYEQYF | TGCAGTTGGATCGGGACTAGTCCGTACGAGCAGTACTTC
TRBJ2-1 | TRBV24-1 | TRBD2 | - | CATGAGVGYNEQFF | TGTGCCACAGGGGCGGGAGTGGGGTACAATGAGCAGTTCTTC
TRBJ2-1 | TRBV11-2 | - | many | CASCLGAVNEQFF | TGTGCCAGCTGTTTGGGTGCGGTCAATGAGCAGTTCTTC
TRBJ2-7 | TRBV9 | TRBD2 | few | CASTPGGSPYEQYF | TGTGCCAGCACCCCGGGAGGGAGTCCCTACGAGCAGTACTTC
TRBJ1-2 | TRBV6-1 | - | few | CASSRGSGIYGYTF | TGTGCCAGCTCCCGCGGGTCGGGAATCTATGGCTACACCTTC
TRBJ2-7 | TRBV10-3 | - | - | CATGSGEQYF | TGTGCCACCGGGTCGGGCGAGCAGTACTTC
TRBJ1-2 | TRBV10-3 | - | many | CATLSLGSHGYTF | TGTGCCACGCTTAGCCTTGGGAGCCATGGCTACACCTTC
TRBJ1-5 | TRBV28 | - | once | CASWGSNQPQHF | TGTGCCAGCTGGGGTAGCAATCAGCCCCAGCATTTT
TRBJ1-2 | TRBV6-1 | - | few | CASSRQPQRGYTF | TGTGCCAGCAGTAGACAGCCCCAACGCGGCTACACCTTC